This section outlines one T cell receptor delta chain sequence together with its context. The CDR3 is 19 amino acids. Looked up from germline, CDR1 is GEAIGNYY and CDR2 is EKD. V was clipped by 0 bases and J by 2 bases; unmatched bases: 9. The sample originates from a study of gamma-delta chains in newborns, infants, children. TCRdb used CATT to re-call clones from the reads. This repertoire shows some 5,000 delta-chain clones, about 5% found once; its top ten account for roughly 11%. This sequence originates from a child who was a newborn, infant or young child, either healthy, febrile or measles-vaccinated (not recorded which). V gene TRDV2 combines with J gene TRDJ3; 7 nucleotides agree with TRDD3. The sequenced material came from blood. CDR3 DNA sequence: TGTGCCTGTGACACCGTGGGGGAACCGAGCCCCTGGGACACCCGACAGATGTTTTTC. This encodes CACDTVGEPSPWDTRQMFF.